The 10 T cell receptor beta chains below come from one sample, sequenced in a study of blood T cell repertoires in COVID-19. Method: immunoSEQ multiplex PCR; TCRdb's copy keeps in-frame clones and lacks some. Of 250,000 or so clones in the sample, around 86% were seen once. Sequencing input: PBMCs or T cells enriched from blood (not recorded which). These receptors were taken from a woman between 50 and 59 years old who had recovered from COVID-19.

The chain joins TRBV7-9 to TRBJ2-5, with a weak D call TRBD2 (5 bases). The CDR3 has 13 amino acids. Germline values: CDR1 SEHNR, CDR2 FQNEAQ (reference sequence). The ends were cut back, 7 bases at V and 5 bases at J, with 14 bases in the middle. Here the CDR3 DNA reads TGTGCCAGCACCCGGACGGGGTCGGAGACCCAGTACTTC. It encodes CASTRTGSETQYF.

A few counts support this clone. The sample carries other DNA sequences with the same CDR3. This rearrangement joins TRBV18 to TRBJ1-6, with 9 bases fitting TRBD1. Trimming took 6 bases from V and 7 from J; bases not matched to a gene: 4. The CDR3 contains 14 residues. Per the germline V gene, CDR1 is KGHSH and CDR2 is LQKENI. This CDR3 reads CASSPGQGNSPLHF. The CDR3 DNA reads TGTGCCAGCTCGCCCGGACAGGGGAATTCACCCCTCCACTTT.

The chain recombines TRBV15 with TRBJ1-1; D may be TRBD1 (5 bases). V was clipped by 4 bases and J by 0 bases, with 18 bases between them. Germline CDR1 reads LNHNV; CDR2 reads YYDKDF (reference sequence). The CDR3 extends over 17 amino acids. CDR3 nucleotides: TGTGCCACCAGCACCTCCGCTCGGGGGGGACTGAACACTGAAGCTTTCTTT. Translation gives CATSTSARGGLNTEAFF.

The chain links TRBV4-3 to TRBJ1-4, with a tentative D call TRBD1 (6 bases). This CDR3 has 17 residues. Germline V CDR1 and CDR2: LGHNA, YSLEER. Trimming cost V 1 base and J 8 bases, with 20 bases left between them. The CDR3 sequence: CASSQAERGGYVEKLFF. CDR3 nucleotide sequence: TGCGCCAGCAGCCAAGCGGAGAGGGGGGGGTATGTGGAAAAACTGTTTTTT.

The CDR3 DNA sequence: TGTGCCAGCAGCTTGGCCGGGGACTATGGCTACACCTTC. This encodes CASSLAGDYGYTF. The chain is built from TRBV5-8 and TRBJ1-2; D gene ambiguous. Germline assignment: CDR1 SGHTS and CDR2 YDEGEE. The CDR3 loop spans 13 amino acids. Trimming removed 0 bases at V and 3 bases at J, with 6 bases between.

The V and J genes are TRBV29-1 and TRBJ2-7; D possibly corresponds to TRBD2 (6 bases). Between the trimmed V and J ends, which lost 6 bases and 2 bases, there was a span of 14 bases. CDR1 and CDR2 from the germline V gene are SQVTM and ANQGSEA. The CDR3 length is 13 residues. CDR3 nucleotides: TGCAGCGTATCGCGGGGTCCTGCCTACGAGCAGTACTTC. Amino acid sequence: CSVSRGPAYEQYF.

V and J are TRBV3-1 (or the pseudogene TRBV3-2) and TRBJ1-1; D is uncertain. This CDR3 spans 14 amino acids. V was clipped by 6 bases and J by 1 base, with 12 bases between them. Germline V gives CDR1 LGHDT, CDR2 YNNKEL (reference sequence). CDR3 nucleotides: TGTGCCAGCAGTAGGCGGGGAGAGAACACTGAAGCTTTCTTT. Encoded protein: CASSRRGENTEAFF.

The CDR3 spells CASSDPVTGARYGYTF. The DNA of the CDR3 is TGTGCCAGCAGTGATCCGGTCACAGGAGCACGCTATGGCTACACCTTC. The chain carries TRBV25-1 and TRBJ1-2, with TRBD1 as a possible D gene (5 bases). CDR1 MGHDK and CDR2 SYGVNS come from the germline V gene. V lost 3 bases and J 4 bases, leaving 18 bases between the germline ends. CDR3 size: 16 residues.

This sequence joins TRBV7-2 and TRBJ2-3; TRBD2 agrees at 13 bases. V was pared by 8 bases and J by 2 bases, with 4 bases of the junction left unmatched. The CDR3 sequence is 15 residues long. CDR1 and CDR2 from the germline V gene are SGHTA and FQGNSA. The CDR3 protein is CASRLAGGSTDTQYF. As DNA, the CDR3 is TGTGCCAGCCGACTAGCGGGGGGTTCCACAGATACGCAGTATTTT.

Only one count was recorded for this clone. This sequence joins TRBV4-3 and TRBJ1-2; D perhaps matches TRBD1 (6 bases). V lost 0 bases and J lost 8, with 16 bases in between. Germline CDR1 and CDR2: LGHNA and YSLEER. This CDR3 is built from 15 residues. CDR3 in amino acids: CASSQDTAGDRGYTF. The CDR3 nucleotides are TGCGCCAGCAGCCAAGATACGGCAGGGGATCGGGGCTACACCTTC.